The TCR beta chain described here comes from a study of blood T cell repertoires in COVID-19. Study summary: Some COVID-19 samples were acute and others convalescent; all came from the United States, Italy and Spain.

This table comes from immunoSEQ multiplex PCR, and its TCRdb copy is limited to in-frame clones, with some not included. The table includes more than 150,000 clones, about four fifths detected once. One Seattle source followed patients from active infection through their disease course. Sequencing used peripheral blood. The sequence was obtained from a woman of 80 years or more with COVID-19, enrolled during active disease.

CDR3 amino acids: CASSLQGPRSYEQYF. CDR3 DNA sequence: TGTGCCAGCAGTTTACAGGGGCCTCGGAGCTACGAGCAGTACTTC. The V and J genes are TRBV28 and TRBJ2-7, with D possibly TRBD1 on 6 matching bases. The V gene's germline CDR1 is MDHEN and CDR2 SYDVKM. Trimming stripped 2 bases from V and 3 bases from J, with 14 bases between. This CDR3 is 15 amino acids long.